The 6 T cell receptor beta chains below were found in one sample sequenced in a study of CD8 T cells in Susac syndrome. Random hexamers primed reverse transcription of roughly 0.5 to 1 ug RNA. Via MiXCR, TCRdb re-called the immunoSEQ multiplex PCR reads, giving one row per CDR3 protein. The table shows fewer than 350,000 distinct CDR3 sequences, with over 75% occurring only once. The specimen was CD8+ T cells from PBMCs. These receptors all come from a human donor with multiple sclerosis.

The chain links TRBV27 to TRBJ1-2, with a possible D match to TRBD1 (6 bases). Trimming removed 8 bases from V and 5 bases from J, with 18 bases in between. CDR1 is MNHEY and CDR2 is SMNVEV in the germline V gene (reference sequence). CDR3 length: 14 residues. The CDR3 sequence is CASSTLSRGYGYTF. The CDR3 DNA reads TGTGCCAGCTCCACCCTTAGCAGGGGATATGGCTACACCTTC.

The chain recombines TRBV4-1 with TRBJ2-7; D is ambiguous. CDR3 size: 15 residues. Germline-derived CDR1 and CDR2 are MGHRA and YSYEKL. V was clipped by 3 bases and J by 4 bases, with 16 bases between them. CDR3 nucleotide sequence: TGCGCCAGCAGCCAGGGTACTCAAGTAACATACGAGCAGTACTTC. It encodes CASSQGTQVTYEQYF.

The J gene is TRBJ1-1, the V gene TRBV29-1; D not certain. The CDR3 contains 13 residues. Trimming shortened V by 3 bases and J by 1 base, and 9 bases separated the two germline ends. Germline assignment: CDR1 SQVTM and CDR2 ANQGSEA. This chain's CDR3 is CSVDFGQNTEAFF. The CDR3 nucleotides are TGCAGCGTTGACTTCGGGCAGAACACTGAAGCTTTCTTT.

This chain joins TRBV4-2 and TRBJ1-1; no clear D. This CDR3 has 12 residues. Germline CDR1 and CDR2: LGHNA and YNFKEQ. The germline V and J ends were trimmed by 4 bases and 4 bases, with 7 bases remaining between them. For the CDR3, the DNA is TGTGCCAGCAGCCTACTTACCACTGAAGCTTTCTTT. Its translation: CASSLLTTEAFF.

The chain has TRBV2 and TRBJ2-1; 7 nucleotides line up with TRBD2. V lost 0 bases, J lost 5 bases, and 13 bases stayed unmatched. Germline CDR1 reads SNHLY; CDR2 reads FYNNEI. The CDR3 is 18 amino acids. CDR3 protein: CASSEALYPMGGNNEQFF. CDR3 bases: TGTGCCAGCAGTGAAGCGCTTTATCCCATGGGGGGGAACAATGAGCAGTTCTTC.

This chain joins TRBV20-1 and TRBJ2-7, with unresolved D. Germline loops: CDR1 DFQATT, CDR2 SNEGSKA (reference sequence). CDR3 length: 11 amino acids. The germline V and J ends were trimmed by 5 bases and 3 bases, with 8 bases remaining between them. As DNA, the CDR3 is TGCAGTGCTCCCTCCCTCTACGAGCAGTACTTC. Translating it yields CSAPSLYEQYF.